The 18 T cell receptor beta chains reported below all come from one sample, sequenced in a study of radiation and T cells in renal cell carcinoma. The protocol was immunoSEQ multiplex PCR, while the TCRdb copy is restricted to in-frame clones and leaves out a portion. The table has roughly 130,000 clones, 88% seen once. Time point in this sample: blood 2 weeks post-SBRT. The treatment is: 15 Gy SBRT to primary tumor, nephrectomy 4 weeks later. The material sequenced was blood, taken from a patient whose treatment included radiotherapy and nephrectomy. The receptors here all came from a woman aged 70-85 years with renal cell carcinoma.

The sample holds one count of this clone. The chain is built from TRBV6-5 and TRBJ2-7; maybe TRBD2 (6 bases). Per the germline V gene, CDR1 is MNHEY and CDR2 is SVGAGI. V lost 6 bases, J lost 3 bases, and 18 bases lay in between. The CDR3 loop spans 15 amino acids. DNA of the CDR3: TGTGCCAGCAGCCGCGGGGCCGGGGCCCTCTACGAGCAGTACTTC. It codes for CASSRGAGALYEQYF.

Only one count was recorded for this clone. The chain has TRBV6-5 and TRBJ1-3; D gene ambiguous. V was shortened by 6 bases and J by 0 bases, with 12 bases between the two germline ends. Germline V CDR1 and CDR2: MNHEY, SVGAGI. The CDR3 has 15 residues. Here the CDR3 reads CASSPGINSGNTIYF. The CDR3 DNA follows: TGTGCCAGCAGCCCCGGGATAAACTCTGGAAACACCATATATTTT.

The chain combines TRBV6-4 with TRBJ2-5, with 10 bases fitting TRBD1. V was clipped by 4 bases and J by 4 bases; unmatched bases: 6. CDR1 is MRHNA, CDR2 SNTAGT, per germline. The CDR3 is 15 amino acids. Here the CDR3 DNA reads TGTGCCAGCAGTGTGACAGGGGGCATGGGAGAGACCCAGTACTTC. Its protein product is CASSVTGGMGETQYF.

V gene TRBV18 combines with J gene TRBJ1-1; no clear D. Germline values: CDR1 KGHSH, CDR2 LQKENI. This CDR3 spans 12 amino acids. Trimming removed 1 base from V and 0 bases from J, with 0 bases in between. This CDR3 reads CASSPLNTEAFF. The CDR3 coding sequence is TGTGCCAGCTCACCACTGAACACTGAAGCTTTCTTT.

J is TRBJ1-2 and V is TRBV6-1; D perhaps matches TRBD1 (5 bases). The CDR3 is 14 residues long. CDR1 is MNHNS and CDR2 is SASEGT in the germline V gene. V was clipped by 5 bases and J by 5 bases, with 15 bases between them. CDR3 region: CASSTPQAPYGYTF. CDR3 DNA sequence: TGTGCCAGCAGTACACCACAGGCCCCATATGGCTACACCTTC.

This chain joins TRBV6-5 and TRBJ2-7, with D unclear. Germline V CDR1 and CDR2: MNHEY, SVGAGI. Deletions cut 0 bases from V and 5 bases from J, with 5 bases between. The CDR3 sequence is 12 residues long. Here the CDR3 reads CASSYSGHEQYF. Here the CDR3 DNA reads TGTGCCAGCAGTTACTCAGGACACGAGCAGTACTTC.

The V and J genes are TRBV11-3 and TRBJ1-1; D is perhaps TRBD1 (5 bases). This CDR3 spans 15 amino acids. V was cut by 7 bases and J by 1 base, with 16 bases left in between. The germline V gene encodes CDR1 SGHNT and CDR2 YENEEA. The CDR3 is CASKLQGTENTEAFF. The CDR3 nucleotides read TGTGCCAGCAAATTACAAGGGACGGAGAACACTGAAGCTTTCTTT.

The rearrangement joins TRBV9 to TRBJ1-1, with D possibly TRBD1 on 6 matching bases. Trimming pared 0 bases from V and 6 bases from J, leaving 9 bases between. In germline, CDR1 is SGDLS, CDR2 YYNGEE. This CDR3 has 13 residues. In nucleotides, the CDR3 is TGTGCCAGCAGCGTAGCGGAGGGGGCTGAAGCTTTCTTT. Protein: CASSVAEGAEAFF.

V gene TRBV11-2 combines with J gene TRBJ1-2; D uncertain. V lost 5 bases and J lost 4, with 17 bases in between. There are 15 residues in the CDR3. CDR1 and CDR2 from the germline V gene are SGHAT and FQNNGV. The CDR3 spells CASSPGLGSSYGYTF. CDR3 bases: TGTGCCAGCAGCCCCGGACTTGGGTCGAGCTATGGCTACACCTTC.

DNA for the CDR3: TGTGCCAGCAGCTTGCTATTTGGGACAGGAGCTAACTATGGCTACACCTTC. It specifies CASSLLFGTGANYGYTF. The chain joins TRBV5-8 to TRBJ1-2, with 8 bases lining up with TRBD1. Trimming cost V 1 base and J 0 bases; bases outside gene matches: 8. Germline V gene lookup returns CDR1 SGHTS and CDR2 YDEGEE. The CDR3 has 17 residues.

The sample holds one count of this clone. This sequence joins TRBV9 and TRBJ2-3, with D maybe TRBD2 (6 bases). The germline gives CDR1 SGDLS, CDR2 YYNGEE. The CDR3 spans 15 residues. Trimming pared 0 bases from V and 2 bases from J, leaving 10 bases between. The CDR3 region is CASSVDGLITDTQYF. The CDR3 region has the DNA TGTGCCAGCAGCGTAGACGGACTAATCACAGATACGCAGTATTTT.

The rearrangement links TRBV12-5 to TRBJ1-1, with D unresolved. This CDR3 has 14 residues. The germline V gene has CDR1 LGHNT and CDR2 FRNRAP. V lost 3 bases and J 1 base, leaving 9 bases between the germline ends. DNA for the CDR3: TGTGCTAGTGGTTTCGGCGTCCCGAACACTGAAGCTTTCTTT. Translation gives CASGFGVPNTEAFF.

The V and J genes are TRBV28 and TRBJ2-1; D gene ambiguous. From germline, CDR1 is MDHEN and CDR2 SYDVKM. This CDR3 contains 12 residues. The V and J ends lost 2 bases and 5 bases respectively, with 4 bases between them. The DNA of the CDR3 is TGTGCCAGCAGTTTACAGAACAATGAGCAGTTCTTC. It is translated as CASSLQNNEQFF.

The chain uses TRBV5-8 and TRBJ1-5; 9 bases match TRBD1. This CDR3 region has 15 residues. In germline, CDR1 is SGHTS, CDR2 YDEGEE. V lost 4 bases and J lost 5; bases outside the gene matches: 7. CDR3 sequence reads: CASSRSGTGHQPQHF. CDR3 in DNA: TGTGCCAGCAGCCGATCCGGGACAGGGCATCAGCCCCAGCATTTT.

The V gene is TRBV2, the J gene TRBJ2-5; D may be TRBD2 (6 bases). Per the germline V gene, CDR1 is SNHLY and CDR2 is FYNNEI. V was cut by 4 bases and J by 5 bases, with 8 bases left in between. CDR3 size: 12 residues. In DNA, the CDR3 is TGTGCCAGCAGTGCAAGCGGGGAGACCCAGTACTTC. This gives the protein CASSASGETQYF.

The chain recombines TRBV11-3 with TRBJ2-2; 7 nucleotides agree with TRBD2. Germline CDR1 is SGHNT and CDR2 is YENEEA. The CDR3 loop spans 16 amino acids. The trim removed 1 base at V and 4 bases at J, leaving 6 bases unmatched. DNA for the CDR3: TGTGCCAGCAGCTTAGGGGGGAAGCGGGGCACCGGGGAGCTGTTTTTT. The encoded protein is CASSLGGKRGTGELFF. Variable domain in full (rest from reference TRBV11-3 and TRBJ2-2): EAGVVQSPRYKIIEKKQPVAFWCNPISGHNTLYWYLQNLGQGPELLIRYENEEAVDDSQLPKDRFSAERLKGVDSTLKIQPAELGDSAVYLCASSLGGKRGTGELFFGEGSRLTVL.

J is TRBJ2-2 and V is TRBV10-3, with 8 bases lining up with TRBD1. Germline CDR1 and CDR2: ENHRY and SYGVKD. This CDR3 is built from 16 residues. V gave up 2 bases and J gave up 4 bases; unmatched junction bases: 6. CDR3 amino acids: CAISEPAGGSTGELFF. CDR3 DNA sequence: TGTGCCATCAGTGAGCCGGCAGGGGGCTCCACCGGGGAGCTGTTTTTT.

This clone was detected once. The chain has TRBV6-6 and TRBJ1-5; D is ambiguous. The CDR3 sequence is 15 residues long. Germline CDR1 MNHNY, CDR2 SVGAGI (reference sequence). Trimming cost V 2 bases and J 0 bases, with 8 bases left between them. The CDR3 DNA reads as TGTGCCAGCAGTTACGGGAGTTATAGCAATCAGCCCCAGCATTTT. Translation gives CASSYGSYSNQPQHF.